The rows below give T cell receptor beta chains drawn from one sample of a study of Ad26.COV2.S vaccination and SARS-CoV-2 variants. Repertoires were generated with immunoSEQ multiplex PCR, while TCRdb's copy carries only in-frame clones and drops some. The repertoire includes around 300,000 clones, 70% to 90% of them detected once, and roughly a tenth sits in the top ten. The sample consisted of peripheral blood, taken in a trial of Ad26.COV2.S vaccine versus placebo. These receptors all stem from a person between 18 and 60 years old who received the Ad26.COV2.S COVID-19 vaccine or a placebo. CDR3s include the opening cysteine and the closing phenylalanine or tryptophan. The D gene is left open where the match is weak. Clone size appears in some rows only: once, few, many, or a class for an expanded clone.

15 . . TRBJ1-1 TRBV2 CASSEGGHRATEAFF TGTGCCAGCAGTGAAGGAGGCCACCGGGCAACTGAAGCTTTCTTT
18 . TRBD2 TRBJ2-3 TRBV6-2/TRBV6-3 CASSYPRLAGGPVDTQYF TGTGCCAGCAGTTACCCTAGACTAGCGGGAGGTCCGGTAGATACGCAGTATTTT
13 . TRBD2 TRBJ2-1 TRBV6-5 CACRSAGVNEQFF TGTGCCTGCCGGTCGGCGGGAGTTAATGAGCAGTTCTTC
17 once TRBD1 TRBJ1-3 TRBV5-4 CASSPGQPKVSGNTIYF TGTGCCAGCAGCCCGGGACAGCCGAAAGTCTCTGGAAACACCATATATTTT
14 . . TRBJ2-7 TRBV7-2 CASSHLRGLYEQYF TGTGCCAGCAGTCATCTTAGGGGCCTCTACGAGCAGTACTTC
15 . . TRBJ1-3 TRBV28 CASSFPGASGNTIYF TGTGCCAGCAGTTTCCCAGGGGCGAGTGGAAACACCATATATTTT
11 few TRBD1 TRBJ2-1 TRBV29-1 CSVGQGYEQFF TGCAGCGTCGGACAGGGTTATGAGCAGTTCTTC
14 . . TRBJ2-1 TRBV7-3 CASSLRGSYNEQFF TGTGCCAGCAGCTTAAGAGGATCCTACAATGAGCAGTTCTTC
16 . TRBD1 TRBJ2-1 TRBV28 CASSLPGQSFYNEQFF TGTGCCAGCAGTTTACCGGGACAGTCCTTCTACAATGAGCAGTTCTTC
14 . . TRBJ2-3 TRBV4-3 CASSPQRSTDTQYF TGCGCCAGCAGCCCCCAGCGAAGCACAGATACGCAGTATTTT
14 many TRBD2 TRBJ2-5 TRBV6-5 CAAGGQGVSRTQYF TGTGCCGCGGGGGGCCAGGGTGTCAGTAGGACCCAGTACTTC
16 . TRBD1 TRBJ1-1 TRBV10-3 CAISESGGGAMSEAFF TGTGCCATCAGTGAGTCTGGAGGGGGCGCGATGAGTGAAGCTTTCTTT
13 . . TRBJ1-2 TRBV4-3 CASSRTDTYGYTF TGCGCCAGCTCCCGGACAGATACCTATGGCTACACCTTC
14 . . TRBJ2-3 TRBV9 CASRPGGSTDTQYF TGTGCCAGCCGGCCAGGAGGCAGCACAGATACGCAGTATTTT
13 . . TRBJ1-1 TRBV2 CASSEVGRTEAFF TGTGCCAGCAGTGAAGTAGGGCGAACTGAAGCTTTCTTT
12 many . TRBJ2-1 TRBV3-1/TRBV3-2 CASSQGGGEQFF TGTGCCAGCAGCCAAGGCGGTGGTGAGCAGTTCTTC
14 . . TRBJ2-1 TRBV5-5 CASSWFLVGNEQFF TGTGCCAGCAGCTGGTTTTTGGTGGGCAATGAGCAGTTCTTC
16 . TRBD2 TRBJ2-1 TRBV10-3 CAISDDRTSGRDEQFF TGTGCCATCAGTGATGATCGGACTAGCGGGAGGGATGAGCAGTTCTTC
13 . . TRBJ2-7 TRBV4-2 CASSQVPHYEQYF TGTGCCAGCAGCCAGGTCCCCCACTACGAGCAGTACTTC
13 few . TRBJ2-7 TRBV6-4 CASSTHRVYEQYF TGTGCCAGCAGTACCCACAGGGTCTACGAGCAGTACTTC
15 . TRBD2 TRBJ2-2 TRBV7-8 CASSPGTSGTGELFF TGTGCCAGCAGCCCAGGGACTAGCGGCACCGGGGAGCTGTTTTTT
15 . TRBD1 TRBJ1-2 TRBV6-2/TRBV6-3 CASSYPTGGDYGYTF TGTGCCAGCAGTTACCCCACAGGGGGTGACTATGGCTACACCTTC
15 . TRBD1 TRBJ2-2 TRBV19 CASSMQGANTGELFF TGTGCCAGTAGTATGCAGGGGGCGAACACCGGGGAGCTGTTTTTT
16 few TRBD2 TRBJ2-7 TRBV27 CASSLGGGRSIYEQYF TGTGCCAGCAGCCTTGGGGGGGGTAGGTCGATCTACGAGCAGTACTTC
16 few . TRBJ2-6 TRBV5-4 CASSLLVRSGANVLTF TGTGCCAGCAGCTTGCTGGTGCGCTCTGGGGCCAACGTCCTGACTTTC